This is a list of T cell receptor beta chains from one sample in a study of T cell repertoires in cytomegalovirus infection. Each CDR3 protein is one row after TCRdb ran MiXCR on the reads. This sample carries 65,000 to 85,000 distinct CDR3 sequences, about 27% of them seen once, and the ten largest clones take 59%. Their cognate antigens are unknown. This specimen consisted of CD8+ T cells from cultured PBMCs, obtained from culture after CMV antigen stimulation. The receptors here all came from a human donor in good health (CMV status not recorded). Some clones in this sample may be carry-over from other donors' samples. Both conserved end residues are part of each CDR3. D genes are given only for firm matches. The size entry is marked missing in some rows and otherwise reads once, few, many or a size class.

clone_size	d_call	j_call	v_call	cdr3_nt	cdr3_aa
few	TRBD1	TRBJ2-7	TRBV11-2	TGTGCCAGCACTTTCGGACAGGGAACCTACGAGCAGTACTTC	CASTFGQGTYEQYF
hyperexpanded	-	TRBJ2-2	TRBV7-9	TGTGCCAGCAACCCGACAGTCACCGGGGAGCTGTTTTTT	CASNPTVTGELFF
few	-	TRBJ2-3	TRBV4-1	TGCGCCAGCAGCCCGACGAGGGATCTTAGCACAGATACGCAGTATTTT	CASSPTRDLSTDTQYF
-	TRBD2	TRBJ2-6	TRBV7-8	TGTGCCAGCAGCACTATTTGGACTAGCGGGAGAGGTGGGGCCAACGTCCTGACTTTC	CASSTIWTSGRGGANVLTF
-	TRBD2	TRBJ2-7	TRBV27	TGTGCCAGCAGTTTCTGGGCTAGCGGGTCCTACGAGCAGTACTTC	CASSFWASGSYEQYF
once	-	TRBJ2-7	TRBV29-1	TGCAGCTTCCGGGACGCTTCCTACGAGCAGTACTTC	CSFRDASYEQYF
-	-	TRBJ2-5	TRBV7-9	TGTGCCAGCAGCCAATATACAGGAGGTACCCAGGAGACCCAGTACTTC	CASSQYTGGTQETQYF
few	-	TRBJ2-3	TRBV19	TGTGCCAGTAGTAAAAGGGCCCGAGGCTCCTACACAGATACGCAGTATTTT	CASSKRARGSYTDTQYF
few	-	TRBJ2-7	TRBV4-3	TGCGCCAGTAGCCAAGAGAGGGCAGGGAGGACCTTAGAATTCTACGAGCAGTACTTC	CASSQERAGRTLEFYEQYF
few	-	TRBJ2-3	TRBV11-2	TGTGCCAGCAGCCCCGCGCGGTACACAGATACGCAGTATTTT	CASSPARYTDTQYF